Below are 12 T cell receptor beta chains sequenced from a single sample in a study of blood T cell repertoires in COVID-19. Profiled with immunoSEQ multiplex PCR; TCRdb holds only in-frame clones, not every one. The profile shows under 95,000 clones, 70% to 80% of them singletons. The specimen was peripheral blood. All receptors come from a man aged 55 to 70 with active or convalescent COVID-19.

The J gene is TRBJ2-3, the V gene TRBV11-1; D is undetermined. There are 12 residues in the CDR3. The V end lost 0 bases, the J end lost 4 bases, and 2 bases lay between the germline ends. The germline gives CDR1 SGHAT, CDR2 FQDESV (reference sequence). CDR3 amino acids: CASSLASDTQYF. Written as DNA, the CDR3 is TGTGCCAGCAGCTTAGCCTCAGATACGCAGTATTTT.

V usage is TRBV29-1 and J usage is TRBJ2-5; D might be TRBD2 (5 bases). In germline, CDR1 is SQVTM, CDR2 ANQGSEA. V was shortened by 6 bases and J by 2 bases, with 13 bases between the two germline ends. This CDR3 has 13 residues. The CDR3 coding sequence is TGCAGCGTAACGTATAGCGATCAAGAGACCCAGTACTTC. It specifies CSVTYSDQETQYF.

Here the CDR3 reads CASSLGPLETQYF. CDR3 in DNA: TGTGCCAGCAGCTTAGGTCCGTTGGAGACCCAGTACTTC. The rearrangement links TRBV11-3 to TRBJ2-5, with D unresolved. The ends were cut back, 1 base at V and 5 bases at J, with 8 bases in the middle. There are 13 residues in the CDR3. Looked up from germline, CDR1 is SGHNT and CDR2 is YENEEA.

V is TRBV5-1 and J is TRBJ2-3; 9 nucleotides line up with TRBD1. V gave up 7 bases and J gave up 3 bases; unmatched junction bases: 12. CDR3 size: 16 residues. Germline CDR1 SGHRS, CDR2 YFSETQ. CDR3 coding DNA: TGCGCCAGCTATCCAGGGACAGGGAGCGGTACAGATACGCAGTATTTT. This sequence encodes CASYPGTGSGTDTQYF.

The chain couples TRBV28 to TRBJ1-2; D gene ambiguous. Germline assignment: CDR1 MDHEN and CDR2 SYDVKM. Trimming took off 5 bases at V and 8 bases at J, with 12 bases between the two ends. There are 12 residues in the CDR3. The CDR3, as DNA: TGTGCCAGCAGTCTAGAACTTAGGGGCTACACCTTC. Amino acid sequence: CASSLELRGYTF.

This clone has only one observation. The J gene is TRBJ1-2, the V gene TRBV12-3 or TRBV12-4; 8 positions agree with TRBD1. J lost 8 bases, V lost 2 bases, and 4 bases had no gene match. This CDR3 is 13 amino acids long. The CDR3 protein is CASSLWDRPGYTF. CDR3 in DNA: TGTGCCAGCAGTTTATGGGACAGGCCCGGCTACACCTTC.

This clone showed up just a few times. The chain employs TRBV11-2 and TRBJ2-5; D is unclear. Trimming removed 1 base from V and 5 bases from J, with 11 bases in between. Germline loops: CDR1 SGHAT, CDR2 FQNNGV. This CDR3 spans 14 amino acids. Here the CDR3 DNA reads TGTGCCAGCAGCTTAGCCCAAGCCGTCGAGACCCAGTACTTC. It yields the protein CASSLAQAVETQYF.

This chain links TRBV19 with TRBJ2-7; 8 nucleotides agree with TRBD2. This CDR3 has 16 amino acids. J was trimmed by 0 bases and V by 5 bases; bases with no gene match: 9. The germline gives CDR1 LNHDA, CDR2 SQIVND (reference sequence). This CDR3 is CASSLRPGTSSYEQYF. CDR3 bases: TGTGCCAGTAGTTTGAGACCCGGGACTAGCTCCTACGAGCAGTACTTC.

This chain links TRBV2 with TRBJ1-1; maybe TRBD1 (6 bases). Germline lookup yields CDR1 SNHLY and CDR2 FYNNEI. CDR3 length: 13 residues. V dropped 8 bases and J dropped 0 bases, with 10 bases sitting between them. The CDR3 sequence is CASVTGLNTEAFF. As DNA, the CDR3 is TGTGCCAGCGTGACAGGTCTGAACACTGAAGCTTTCTTT.

The chain employs TRBV13 and TRBJ2-7, with D possibly TRBD1 on 7 matching bases. V was clipped by 0 bases and J by 6 bases, with 12 bases between them. CDR1 is PRHDT and CDR2 is FYEKMQ in the germline V gene (reference sequence). This CDR3 is built from 14 residues. CDR3: CASSLGPGGGEQYF. CDR3 sequence (DNA): TGTGCCAGCAGCTTAGGCCCAGGGGGAGGCGAGCAGTACTTC.

The chain employs TRBV5-1 and TRBJ1-1; TRBD1 aligns across 7 bases. This CDR3 is 13 amino acids long. Germline V gene lookup returns CDR1 SGHRS and CDR2 YFSETQ. After removal of 4 bases from V and 4 bases from J, the junction contained 4 bases not matched to a gene. The CDR3 is CASSPRGSTEAFF. In nucleotides, the CDR3 is TGCGCCAGCAGCCCCAGGGGGAGCACTGAAGCTTTCTTT.

The chain employs TRBV6-5 and TRBJ1-6; D may be TRBD1 (5 bases). There are 16 residues in the CDR3. The V and J ends lost 2 bases and 6 bases respectively, with 14 bases between them. The germline gives CDR1 MNHEY, CDR2 SVGAGI. The CDR3 region has the DNA TGTGCCAGCAGTTACGGGTGGGGCAGCCCTAATTCACCCCTCCACTTT. Encoded protein: CASSYGWGSPNSPLHF.